The subject of this entry is one T cell receptor beta chain. The data originate from a study of blood T cell repertoires in COVID-19. Looking at the study overall: Whether acute or convalescent, the COVID-19 samples came from the United States, Italy and Spain. Sources were T cells, B-cell-depleted T cells, or PBMCs; the material itself was cDNA or gDNA.

The authors' processing: Amplified reference gene primers provided the basis for estimating nucleated cell counts. TCRdb keeps only in-frame clones here, not all; method: immunoSEQ multiplex PCR. The V and J calls and the clone size are those of that table, but D and trimming were determined from the DNA. The table includes approximately 190,000 clones, 70% to 90% detected once. In germline, CDR1 is MNHNY, CDR2 SVGAGI (reference sequence). This CDR3 contains 14 residues. The V end lost 2 bases, the J end lost 6 bases, and 14 bases lay between the germline ends. The TCR comes from a man older than 75 with acute or convalescent COVID-19. The rearrangement joins TRBV6-6 to TRBJ2-7; TRBD2 might be the D (5 bases). The sample was peripheral blood. CDR3 nucleotides: TGTGCCAGCAGTTACCCGGAGGCTAATCGCGAGCAGTACGTC. Translating it yields CASSYPEANREQYV.